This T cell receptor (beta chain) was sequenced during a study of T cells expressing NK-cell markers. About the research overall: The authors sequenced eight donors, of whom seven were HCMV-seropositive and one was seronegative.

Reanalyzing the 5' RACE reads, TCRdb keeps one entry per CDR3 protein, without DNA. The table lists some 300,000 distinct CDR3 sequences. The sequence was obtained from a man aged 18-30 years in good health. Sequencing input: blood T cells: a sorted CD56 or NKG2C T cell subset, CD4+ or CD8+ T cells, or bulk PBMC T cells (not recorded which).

Here the CDR3 reads CASSYMGTGNYNEQFF. This sequence joins TRBV7-2 and TRBJ2-1; TCRdb's assignment of TRBD2 cannot be checked, as there is no DNA. CDR1 is SGHTA and CDR2 is FQGNSA in the germline V gene. This CDR3 has 16 amino acids.